This record covers a single T cell receptor (beta chain). Antigen: not known. One entry per CDR3 protein results from TCRdb running MiXCR on the RT-PCR reads. The sample lists 490,000 or so distinct CDR3 sequences; 6% to 9% were seen once. The data belong to a study of response to subunit inactivated influenza vaccine. Regarding the study as a whole: The authors put forward the suggestion that each seasonal influenza vaccination may bring in only a limited number of new T cells.

Germline V gene data show CDR1 as SGHDT and CDR2 as YYEEEE. V was cut by 0 bases and J by 2 bases, with 8 bases left in between. This CDR3 spans 14 amino acids. The receptor was isolated from a man aged 50-75 years who received an inactivated influenza vaccine. V gene TRBV5-6 combines with J gene TRBJ1-2; no clear D gene. The material was PBMCs from blood, obtained around 25 months after vaccination. Written as DNA, the CDR3 is TGTGCCAGCAGCTTGGGGGCCACCAACTATGGCTACACCTTC. It specifies CASSLGATNYGYTF.